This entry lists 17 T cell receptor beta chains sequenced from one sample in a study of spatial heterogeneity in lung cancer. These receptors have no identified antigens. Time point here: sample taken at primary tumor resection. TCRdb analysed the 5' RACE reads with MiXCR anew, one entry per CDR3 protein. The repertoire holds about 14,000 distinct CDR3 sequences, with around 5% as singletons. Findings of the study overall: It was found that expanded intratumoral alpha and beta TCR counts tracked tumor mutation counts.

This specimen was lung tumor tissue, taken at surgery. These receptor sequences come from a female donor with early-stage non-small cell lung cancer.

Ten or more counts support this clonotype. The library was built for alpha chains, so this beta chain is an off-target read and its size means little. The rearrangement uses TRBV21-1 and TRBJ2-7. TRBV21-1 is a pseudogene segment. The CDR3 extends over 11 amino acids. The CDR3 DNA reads TGTGCCAGCAGCAAAGGTACCGAGCAGTACTTC. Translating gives CASSKGTEQYF.

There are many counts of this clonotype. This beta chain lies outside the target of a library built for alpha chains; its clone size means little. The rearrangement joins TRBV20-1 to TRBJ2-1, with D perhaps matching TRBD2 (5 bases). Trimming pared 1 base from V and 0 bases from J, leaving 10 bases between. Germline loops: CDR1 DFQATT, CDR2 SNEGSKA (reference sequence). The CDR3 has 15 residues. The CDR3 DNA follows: TGCAGTGCTAGAGGGGGAGAGAGCTCCTACAATGAGCAGTTCTTC. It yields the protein CSARGGESSYNEQFF.

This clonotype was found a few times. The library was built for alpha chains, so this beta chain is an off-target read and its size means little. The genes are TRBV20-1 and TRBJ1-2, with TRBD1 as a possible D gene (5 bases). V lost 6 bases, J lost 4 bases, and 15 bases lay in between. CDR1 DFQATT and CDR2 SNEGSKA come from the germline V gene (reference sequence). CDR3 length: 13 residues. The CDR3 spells CSAVGGGSYGYTF. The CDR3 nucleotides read TGCAGTGCCGTTGGTGGGGGGAGCTATGGCTACACCTTC.

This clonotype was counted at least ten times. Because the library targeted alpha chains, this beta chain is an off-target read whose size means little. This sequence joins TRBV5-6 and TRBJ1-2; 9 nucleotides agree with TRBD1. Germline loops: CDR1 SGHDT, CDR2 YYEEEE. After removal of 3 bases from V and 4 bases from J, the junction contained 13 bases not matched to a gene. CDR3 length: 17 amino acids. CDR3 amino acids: CASSWTGAPRLRYGYTF. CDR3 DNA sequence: TGTGCCAGCAGCTGGACAGGGGCCCCCCGACTTCGCTATGGCTACACCTTC.

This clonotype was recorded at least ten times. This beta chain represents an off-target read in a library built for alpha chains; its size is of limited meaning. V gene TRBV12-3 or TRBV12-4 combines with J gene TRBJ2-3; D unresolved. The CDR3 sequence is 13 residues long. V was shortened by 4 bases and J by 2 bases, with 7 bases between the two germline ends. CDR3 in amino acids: CASSWRYTDTQYF. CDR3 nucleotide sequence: TGTGCCAGCAGTTGGCGGTACACAGATACGCAGTATTTT.

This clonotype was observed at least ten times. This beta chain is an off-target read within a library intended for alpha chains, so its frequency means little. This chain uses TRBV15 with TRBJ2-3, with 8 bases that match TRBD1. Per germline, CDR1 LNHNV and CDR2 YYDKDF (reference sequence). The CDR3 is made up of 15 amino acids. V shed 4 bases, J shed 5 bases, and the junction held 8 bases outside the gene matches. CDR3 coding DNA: TGTGCCACCAGCAAAGGGACAGGTTCACGAGATACGCAGTATTTT. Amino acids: CATSKGTGSRDTQYF.

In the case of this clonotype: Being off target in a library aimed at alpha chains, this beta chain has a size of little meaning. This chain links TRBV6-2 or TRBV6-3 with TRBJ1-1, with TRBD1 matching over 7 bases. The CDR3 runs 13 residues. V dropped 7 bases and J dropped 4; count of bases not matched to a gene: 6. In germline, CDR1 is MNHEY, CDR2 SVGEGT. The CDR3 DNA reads TGTGCCAGCAATATACAGGGGAGCACTGAAGCTTTCTTT. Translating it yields CASNIQGSTEAFF.

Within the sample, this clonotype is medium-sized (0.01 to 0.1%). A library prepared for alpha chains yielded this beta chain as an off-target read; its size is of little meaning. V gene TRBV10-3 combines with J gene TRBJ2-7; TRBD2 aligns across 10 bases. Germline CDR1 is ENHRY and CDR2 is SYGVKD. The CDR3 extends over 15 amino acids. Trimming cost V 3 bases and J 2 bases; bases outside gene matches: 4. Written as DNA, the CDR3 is TGTGCCATCAGTGACTCTAGCGGGGGAACCTACGAGCAGTACTTC. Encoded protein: CAISDSSGGTYEQYF.

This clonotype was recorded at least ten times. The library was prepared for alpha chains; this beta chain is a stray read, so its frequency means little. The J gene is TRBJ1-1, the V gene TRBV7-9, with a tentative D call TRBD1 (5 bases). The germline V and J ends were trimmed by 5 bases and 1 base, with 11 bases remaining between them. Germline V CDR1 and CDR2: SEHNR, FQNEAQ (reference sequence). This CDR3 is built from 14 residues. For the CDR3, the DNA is TGTGCCAGCAGCCTAAATACAGGGAACACTGAAGCTTTCTTT. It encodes CASSLNTGNTEAFF.

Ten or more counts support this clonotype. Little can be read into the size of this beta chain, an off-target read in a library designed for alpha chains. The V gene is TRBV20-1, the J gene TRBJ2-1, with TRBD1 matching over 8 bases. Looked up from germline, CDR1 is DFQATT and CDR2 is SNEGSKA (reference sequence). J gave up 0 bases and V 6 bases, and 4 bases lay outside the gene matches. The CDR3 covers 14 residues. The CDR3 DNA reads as TGCAGTGCCAGGGACAGGACCTCCTACAATGAGCAGTTCTTC. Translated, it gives CSARDRTSYNEQFF.

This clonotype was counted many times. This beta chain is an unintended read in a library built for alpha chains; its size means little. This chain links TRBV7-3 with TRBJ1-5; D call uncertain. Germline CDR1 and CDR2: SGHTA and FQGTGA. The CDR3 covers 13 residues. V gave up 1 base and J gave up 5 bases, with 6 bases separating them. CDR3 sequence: CASSLNNYQPQHF. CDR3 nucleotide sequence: TGTGCCAGCAGCTTAAACAATTATCAGCCCCAGCATTTT.

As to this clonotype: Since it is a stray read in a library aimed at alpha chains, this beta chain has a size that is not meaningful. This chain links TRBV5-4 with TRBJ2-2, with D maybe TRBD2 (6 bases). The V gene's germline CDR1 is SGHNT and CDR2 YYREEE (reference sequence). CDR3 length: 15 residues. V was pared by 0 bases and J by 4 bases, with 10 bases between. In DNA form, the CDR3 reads TGTGCCAGCAGCTTGGGGTGGGGAGGCACCGGGGAGCTGTTTTTT. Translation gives CASSLGWGGTGELFF.

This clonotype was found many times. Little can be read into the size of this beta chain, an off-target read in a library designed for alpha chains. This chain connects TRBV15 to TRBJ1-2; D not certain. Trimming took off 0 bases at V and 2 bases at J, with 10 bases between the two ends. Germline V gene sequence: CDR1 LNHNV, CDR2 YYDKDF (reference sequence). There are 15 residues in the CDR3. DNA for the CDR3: TGTGCCACCAGCAGAGACGGGAGAGGGAACTATGGCTACACCTTC. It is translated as CATSRDGRGNYGYTF.

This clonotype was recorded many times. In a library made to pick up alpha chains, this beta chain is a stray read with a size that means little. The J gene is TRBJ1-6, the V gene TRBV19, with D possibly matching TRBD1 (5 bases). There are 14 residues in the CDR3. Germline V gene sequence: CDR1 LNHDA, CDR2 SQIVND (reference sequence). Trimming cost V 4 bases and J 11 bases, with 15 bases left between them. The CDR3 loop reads CASSRAGAEPPLHF. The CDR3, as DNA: TGTGCCAGTAGTAGAGCCGGGGCCGAGCCACCCCTCCACTTT.

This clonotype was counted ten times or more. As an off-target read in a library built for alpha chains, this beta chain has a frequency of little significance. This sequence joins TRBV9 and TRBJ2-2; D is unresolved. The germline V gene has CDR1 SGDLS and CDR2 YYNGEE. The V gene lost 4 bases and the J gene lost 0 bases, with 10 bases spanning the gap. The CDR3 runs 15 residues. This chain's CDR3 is CASSMSRTNTGELFF. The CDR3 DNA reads TGTGCCAGCAGCATGAGCAGAACGAACACCGGGGAGCTGTTTTTT.

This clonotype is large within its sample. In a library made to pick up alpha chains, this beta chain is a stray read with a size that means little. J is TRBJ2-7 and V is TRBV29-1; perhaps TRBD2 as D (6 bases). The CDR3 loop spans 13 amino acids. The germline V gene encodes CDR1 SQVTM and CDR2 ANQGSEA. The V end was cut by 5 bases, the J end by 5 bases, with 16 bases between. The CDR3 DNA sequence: TGCAGCGTTCTGGATGGGAGGAACAACGAGCAGTACTTC. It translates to CSVLDGRNNEQYF.

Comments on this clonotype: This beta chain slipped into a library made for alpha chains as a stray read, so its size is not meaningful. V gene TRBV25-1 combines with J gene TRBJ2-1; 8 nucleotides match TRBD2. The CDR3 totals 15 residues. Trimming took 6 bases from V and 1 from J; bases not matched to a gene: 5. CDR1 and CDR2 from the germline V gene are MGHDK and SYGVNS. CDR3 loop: CASREAGGSYNEQFF. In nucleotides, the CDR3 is TGTGCCAGCAGGGAGGCGGGGGGATCCTACAATGAGCAGTTCTTC.